These 3 T cell receptor beta chains originate from one sample sequenced in a study of blood T cells in healthy people across ages. The second PCR ran about 7 to 12 cycles with a sample-barcoded 5' primer and J-beta primers. TCRdb passed the 5' RACE reads through MiXCR, listing each CDR3 protein once. Among approximately 900,000 distinct CDR3 sequences listed, 29% were seen once. The same sample was also studied in work on T cells of mothers and their children.

Sample: blood. Source of these receptors: a woman aged 35 to 49 in good health.

The chain combines TRBV20-1 with TRBJ1-5; D possibly corresponds to TRBD1 (6 bases). The CDR3 consists of 15 residues. V was cut by 0 bases and J by 6 bases, with 15 bases left in between. Germline V lookup: CDR1 DFQATT, CDR2 SNEGSKA (reference sequence). The CDR3, as DNA: TGCAGTGCTAGAGATCCGGGGGCAGAAGGTCAGCCCCAGCATTTT. Its translation: CSARDPGAEGQPQHF.

This clonotype was picked up a small number of times. The J gene is TRBJ1-4, the V gene TRBV9, with D unclear. Germline CDR1 and CDR2: SGDLS and YYNGEE. V was clipped by 3 bases and J by 4 bases, with 4 bases between them. This CDR3 comprises 12 residues. The CDR3 spells CASSGLNEKLFF. CDR3 DNA: TGTGCCAGCAGCGGGCTTAATGAAAAACTGTTTTTT.

The sample holds a few counts of this clonotype. The chain joins TRBV28 to TRBJ2-7; 10 bases agree with TRBD1. Germline V gene data show CDR1 as MDHEN and CDR2 as SYDVKM. V dropped 7 bases and J dropped 5; count of bases not matched to a gene: 14. The CDR3 is 16 amino acids. This chain's CDR3 is CASTHLGGTGENEQYF. DNA of the CDR3: TGTGCCAGCACGCATTTGGGCGGGACAGGGGAAAACGAGCAGTACTTC. Full variable domain (rest looked up from reference TRBV28 and TRBJ2-7): DVKVTQSSRYLVKRTGEKVFLECVQDMDHENMFWYRQDPGLGLRLIYFSYDVKMKEKGDIPEGYSVSREKKERFSLILESASTNQTSMYLCASTHLGGTGENEQYFGPGTRLTVT.